These 10 T cell receptor beta chains originate from one sample sequenced in a study of cytomegalovirus exposure and HLA in healthy donors. PCR was performed using 60 Vbeta and 13 Jbeta primers. Clones were sequenced by immunoSEQ multiplex PCR, and TCRdb holds only the in-frame ones, with some missing. The sample holds about 120,000 clones, about 61% seen once. Sample: PBMCs. All receptors come from a man aged 18 to 30 in good health and CMV-seropositive.

This chain links TRBV9 with TRBJ1-1, with a weak D call TRBD1 (5 bases). Germline V gives CDR1 SGDLS, CDR2 YYNGEE. The V end lost 0 bases, the J end lost 4 bases, and 13 bases lay between the germline ends. There are 15 residues in the CDR3. The CDR3 loop is CASSVDLWGGTEAFF. For the CDR3, the DNA is TGTGCCAGCAGCGTAGATCTGTGGGGGGGCACTGAAGCTTTCTTT.

V usage is TRBV13 and J usage is TRBJ1-1, with D possibly TRBD1 on 5 matching bases. The V gene lost 6 bases and the J gene lost 1 base, with 15 bases spanning the gap. This CDR3 has 15 amino acids. Germline values: CDR1 PRHDT, CDR2 FYEKMQ (reference sequence). CDR3 DNA: TGTGCCAGCAGGCCACGGGGGGGGTCGAACACTGAAGCTTTCTTT. Translated: CASRPRGGSNTEAFF.

The chain carries TRBV28 and TRBJ1-4; D remains unclear. Germline CDR1 MDHEN, CDR2 SYDVKM. V lost 7 bases and J 4 bases, leaving 10 bases between the germline ends. The CDR3 contains 13 residues. CDR3 amino acids: CASIRGLNEKLFF. The DNA for the CDR3 is TGTGCCAGCATCCGCGGGCTTAATGAAAAACTGTTTTTT.

The chain links TRBV2 to TRBJ2-2, with 9 bases that match TRBD1. This CDR3 has 12 residues. The germline gives CDR1 SNHLY, CDR2 FYNNEI. After removal of 7 bases from V and 11 bases from J, the junction contained 5 bases not matched to a gene. The CDR3: CASKGQGIELFF. The CDR3 DNA is TGTGCCAGCAAAGGACAGGGGATAGAGCTGTTTTTT.

This clone was recorded once. The rearrangement links TRBV19 to TRBJ2-2, with D tentatively TRBD2 (6 bases). Trimming cost V 5 bases and J 5 bases, with 15 bases left between them. The CDR3 is 15 amino acids. Germline CDR1 LNHDA, CDR2 SQIVND (reference sequence). The CDR3 nucleotides read TGTGCCAGTAGTCACCAGCCCCGGGGGACCGGGGAGCTGTTTTTT. Translated, it gives CASSHQPRGTGELFF.

A few counts support this clone. The J gene is TRBJ1-1, the V gene TRBV11-2; no clear D gene. From germline, CDR1 is SGHAT and CDR2 FQNNGV. The CDR3 has 12 residues. Trimming took 5 bases from V and 7 from J, leaving 11 bases between them. This CDR3 is CASSHYEIEAFF. The CDR3 coding sequence is TGTGCCAGCAGCCATTATGAGATTGAAGCTTTCTTT.

The chain uses TRBV5-8 and TRBJ2-1, with 10 bases fitting TRBD2. With 4 bases clipped from V and 3 bases from J, the junction kept 10 bases outside the gene matches. The germline V gene has CDR1 SGHTS and CDR2 YDEGEE. The CDR3 has 17 residues. In DNA, the CDR3 is TGTGCCAGCAGCGCCCCGGGACTAGCGATTAACTACAATGAGCAGTTCTTC. Its translation: CASSAPGLAINYNEQFF.

The chain links TRBV5-4 to TRBJ2-5; the D gene is possibly TRBD1 (5 bases). The CDR3 loop spans 16 amino acids. The germline V gene has CDR1 SGHNT and CDR2 YYREEE (reference sequence). The V end lost 4 bases, the J end lost 4 bases, and 20 bases lay between the germline ends. CDR3 residues: CASSDATDPKRETQYF. The CDR3 DNA reads as TGTGCCAGCAGCGATGCGACAGACCCGAAACGAGAGACCCAGTACTTC.

The chain carries TRBV19 and TRBJ2-5, with 8 nucleotides matching TRBD1. The CDR3 has 15 residues. Germline V gene lookup returns CDR1 LNHDA and CDR2 SQIVND (reference sequence). V dropped 5 bases and J dropped 5; count of bases not matched to a gene: 10. CDR3 in amino acids: CASSPNRGAWETQYF. Here the CDR3 DNA reads TGTGCCAGTAGTCCCAACAGGGGGGCTTGGGAGACCCAGTACTTC. The complete variable domain, with remaining parts taken from reference TRBV19 and TRBJ2-5, reads DGGITQSPKYLFRKEGQNVTLSCEQNLNHDAMYWYRQDPGQGLRLIYYSQIVNDFQKGDIAEGYSVSREKKESFPLTVTSAQKNPTAFYLCASSPNRGAWETQYFGPGTRLLVL.

CDR3 protein: CASSVFGGNNEQFF. The CDR3 DNA reads as TGTGCCAGCAGCGTTTTCGGGGGGAACAATGAGCAGTTCTTC. The rearrangement links TRBV9 to TRBJ2-1, with 7 bases that match TRBD2. Trimming at V came to 2 bases and at J to 5 bases, leaving 4 bases not matched to a gene. The CDR3 runs 14 residues. In germline, CDR1 is SGDLS, CDR2 YYNGEE.